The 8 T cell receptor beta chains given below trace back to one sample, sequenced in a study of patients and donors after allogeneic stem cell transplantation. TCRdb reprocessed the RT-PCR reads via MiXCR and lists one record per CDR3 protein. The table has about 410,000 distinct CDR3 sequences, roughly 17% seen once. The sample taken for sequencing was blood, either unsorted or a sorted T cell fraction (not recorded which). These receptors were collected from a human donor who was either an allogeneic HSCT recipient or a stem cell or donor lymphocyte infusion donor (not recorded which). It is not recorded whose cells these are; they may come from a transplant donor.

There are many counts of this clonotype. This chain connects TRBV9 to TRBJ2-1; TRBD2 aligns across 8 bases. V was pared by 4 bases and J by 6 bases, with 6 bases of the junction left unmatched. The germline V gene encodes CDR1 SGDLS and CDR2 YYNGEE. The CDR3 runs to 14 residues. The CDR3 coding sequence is TGTGCCAGCAGCTCCGGGGGGGGGTCCAATGAGCAGTTCTTC. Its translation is CASSSGGGSNEQFF.

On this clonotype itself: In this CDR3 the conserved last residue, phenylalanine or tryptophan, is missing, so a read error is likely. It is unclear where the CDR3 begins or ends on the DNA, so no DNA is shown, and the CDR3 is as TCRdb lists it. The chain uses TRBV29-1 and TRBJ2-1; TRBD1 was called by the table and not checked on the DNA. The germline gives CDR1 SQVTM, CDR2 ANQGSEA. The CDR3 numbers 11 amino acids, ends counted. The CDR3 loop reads CSVLGRGAASL.

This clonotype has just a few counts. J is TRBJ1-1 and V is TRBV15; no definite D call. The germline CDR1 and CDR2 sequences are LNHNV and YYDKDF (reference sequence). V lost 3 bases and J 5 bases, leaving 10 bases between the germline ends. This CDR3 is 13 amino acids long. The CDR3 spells CATSSYWNTEAFF. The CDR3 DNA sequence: TGTGCCACCAGCAGCTATTGGAATACTGAAGCTTTCTTT.

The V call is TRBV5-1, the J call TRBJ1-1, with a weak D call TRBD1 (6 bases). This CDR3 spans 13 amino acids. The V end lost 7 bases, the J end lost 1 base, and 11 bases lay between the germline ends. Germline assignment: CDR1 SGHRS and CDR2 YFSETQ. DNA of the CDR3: TGCGCCAGCCAGACGGACAGGAACACTGAAGCTTTCTTT. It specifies CASQTDRNTEAFF.

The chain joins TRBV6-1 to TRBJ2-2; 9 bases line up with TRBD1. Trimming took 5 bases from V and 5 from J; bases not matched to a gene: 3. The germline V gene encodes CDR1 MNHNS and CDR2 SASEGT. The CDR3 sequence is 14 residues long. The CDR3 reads CASSPGTGTGELFF. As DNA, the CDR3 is TGTGCCAGCAGTCCCGGGACAGGGACCGGGGAGCTGTTTTTT.

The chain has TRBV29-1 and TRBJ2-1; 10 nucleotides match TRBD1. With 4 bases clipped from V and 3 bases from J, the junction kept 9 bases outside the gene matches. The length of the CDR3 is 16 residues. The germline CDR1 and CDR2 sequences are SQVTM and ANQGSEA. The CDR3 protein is CSVGAGDRGIYNEQFF. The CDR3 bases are TGCAGCGTTGGGGCAGGGGACAGGGGTATCTACAATGAGCAGTTCTTC.

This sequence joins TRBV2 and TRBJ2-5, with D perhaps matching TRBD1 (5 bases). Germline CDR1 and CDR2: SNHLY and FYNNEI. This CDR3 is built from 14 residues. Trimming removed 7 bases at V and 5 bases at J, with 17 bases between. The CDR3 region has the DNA TGTGCCAGCAAAGAAGACAGTCAAGTGGAGACCCAGTACTTC. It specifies CASKEDSQVETQYF.

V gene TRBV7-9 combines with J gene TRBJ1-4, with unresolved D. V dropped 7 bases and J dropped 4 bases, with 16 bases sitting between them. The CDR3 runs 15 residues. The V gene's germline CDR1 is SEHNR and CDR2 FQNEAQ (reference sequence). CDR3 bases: TGTGCCAGCACCTTGACAACACACCTTAATGAAAAACTGTTTTTT. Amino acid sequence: CASTLTTHLNEKLFF.